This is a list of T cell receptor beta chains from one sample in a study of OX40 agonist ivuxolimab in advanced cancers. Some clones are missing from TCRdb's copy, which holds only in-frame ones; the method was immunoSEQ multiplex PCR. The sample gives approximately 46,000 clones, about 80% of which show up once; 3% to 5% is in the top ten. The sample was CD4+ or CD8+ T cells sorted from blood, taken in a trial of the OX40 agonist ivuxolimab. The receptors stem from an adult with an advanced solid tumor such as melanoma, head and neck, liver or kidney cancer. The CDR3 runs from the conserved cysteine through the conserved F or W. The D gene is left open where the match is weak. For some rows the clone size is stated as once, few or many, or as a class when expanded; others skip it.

TGTGCCAGCAGCTTAGCGACTCGAGGGGCCGGGGAGCTGTTTTTT CASSLATRGAGELFF TRBJ2-2 NA TRBV7-9 NA
TGTGCCAGCAGCCCTACGGGACAGGCCTTTGGCTACACCTTC CASSPTGQAFGYTF TRBJ1-2 NA TRBV6-6 TRBD1
TGCGCCAGCAGCCAAGAGGGTCGGGCGAACACCATATATTTT CASSQEGRANTIYF TRBJ1-3 NA TRBV4-1 NA
TGTGCCAGCAGTTACTCGATGCTGGGCTCACGCAATGAGCAGTTCTTC CASSYSMLGSRNEQFF TRBJ2-1 NA TRBV6-6 NA
TGTGCCAGTAGTATTTCGGCTACAGGGCAGGGCGAGCAGTTCTTC CASSISATGQGEQFF TRBJ2-1 NA TRBV19 NA
TGCGCCAGCAGCTTGATCCCGGACCTAGAGACCCAGTACTTC CASSLIPDLETQYF TRBJ2-5 few TRBV5-1 NA
TGCGCCAGCCACGAACCGGGGGCATATACGCAGTATTTT CASHEPGAYTQYF TRBJ2-3 few TRBV5-1 NA
TGTGCCATCAGCGCCCCCGGAGATACGCAGTATTTT CAISAPGDTQYF TRBJ2-3 NA TRBV10-3 NA
TGTGCCAGCAGTTACGCGGGGGAGGCCTACGAGCAGTACTTC CASSYAGEAYEQYF TRBJ2-7 NA TRBV6-5 TRBD2
TGTGCCAGCAGCTGGGGCAGGGGGCCCTACGAGCAGTACTTC CASSWGRGPYEQYF TRBJ2-7 NA TRBV7-9 TRBD1
TGTGCCAGCAGCTTTGCGAGCTCCTACGAGCAGTACTTC CASSFASSYEQYF TRBJ2-7 NA TRBV7-9 NA
TGTGCCAGCGCCGGGCATACGAATTCACCCCTCCACTTT CASAGHTNSPLHF TRBJ1-6 NA TRBV18 NA
TGCGCCAGCAGTGGCTGCCGATCGCGAAAGACCTATGGCTACACCTTC CASSGCRSRKTYGYTF TRBJ1-2 NA TRBV10-1 NA
TGTGCCAGCTCACCCAGCACTCCCTCCTACGAGCAGTACTTC CASSPSTPSYEQYF TRBJ2-7 NA TRBV18 NA
TGTGCCAGTCGGGGAGGAGGAAATGAAAAACTGTTTTTT CASRGGGNEKLFF TRBJ1-4 NA TRBV28 NA
TGCGCCAGCAAGCGACTAGCGGCATACAATGAGCAGTTCTTC CASKRLAAYNEQFF TRBJ2-1 NA TRBV5-1 TRBD2
TGTGCCAGCAGCCAGCAGGGAGGGACTGAAGCTTTCTTT CASSQQGGTEAFF TRBJ1-1 NA TRBV14 NA
TGTGCCAGCAGTGATCGGACGGCCCTCCACTTT CASSDRTALHF TRBJ1-6 NA TRBV6-5 NA
TGCGCCAGCAGCGCCGGGACAGGTGACAATGAGCAGTTCTTC CASSAGTGDNEQFF TRBJ2-1 NA TRBV5-1 TRBD1
TGTGCCAGTTTTTTCCAGGGGGCGGCTGGCTACACCTTC CASFFQGAAGYTF TRBJ1-2 NA TRBV19 TRBD1
TGTGCCAGCAGCTTAGTTGTCCTACCGGCAGATACGCAGTATTTT CASSLVVLPADTQYF TRBJ2-3 NA TRBV7-9 NA
TGCAGCGTTGGTGGACCCCGGGCGGGAGGTAGTACAGATACGCAGTATTTT CSVGGPRAGGSTDTQYF TRBJ2-3 NA TRBV29-1 TRBD2
TGTGCCAGCAATCCCGCTACCCCCACCTCCGAGCAGTACTTC CASNPATPTSEQYF TRBJ2-7 NA TRBV27 NA
TGTGCCAGTAGAGAACGGGCCCCCCGGGAGACCCAGTACTTC CASRERAPRETQYF TRBJ2-5 NA TRBV19 NA
TGCGCCAGCAGCTTGGGACAGGGGGGATCTGGAAACACCATATATTTT CASSLGQGGSGNTIYF TRBJ1-3 NA TRBV5-1 TRBD1
TGTGCCAGCAGCTTTGGACTAGCGGGGAGCACAGATACGCAGTATTTT CASSFGLAGSTDTQYF TRBJ2-3 NA TRBV7-3 TRBD2
TGTGCCAGCAGCTTCGGAGGGGCGGTTGGCTACACCTTC CASSFGGAVGYTF TRBJ1-2 NA TRBV5-4 NA
TGTGCCAGCAGTTTACTAGCGGGAGTGATGGATGAGCAGTTCTTC CASSLLAGVMDEQFF TRBJ2-1 NA TRBV27 TRBD2
TGTGCCATCAACGGGGGTGGCACAGATACGCAGTATTTT CAINGGGTDTQYF TRBJ2-3 NA TRBV10-3 NA
TGTGCCACCAGTTCCCAGTTCAATCAGCCCCAGCATTTT CATSSQFNQPQHF TRBJ1-5 NA TRBV15 NA
TGCGCCAGCAGCCGTGGGGGGGATACCCCGGCGGGCTATGGCTACACCTTC CASSRGGDTPAGYGYTF TRBJ1-2 once TRBV5-1 NA
TGTGCCAGCAGCTTTAGACAGGGTAGTTTTACCGGGGAGCTGTTTTTT CASSFRQGSFTGELFF TRBJ2-2 NA TRBV11-3 TRBD1